This T cell receptor beta chain came from a study of monozygotic twins with inflammatory bowel disease. The CDR3 totals 14 residues. The germline V gene has CDR1 MNHNS and CDR2 SASEGT. Each donor supplied under 3 ml of blood. A remark on this clonotype: What it recognizes is unknown.

Study-level results: With inverse Simpson as the measure, TCRbeta diversity was lower in IBD patients than in healthy co-twins.

Each CDR3 protein gets one entry in TCRdb, which reprocessed the 5' RACE reads and gives no DNA. The sample shows approximately 110,000 distinct CDR3 sequences, and roughly an eighth sits with its ten largest clones. Sequencing was done on a sample of blood. This receptor was identified in a human donor with ulcerative colitis or Crohn's disease, or a healthy co-twin of an affected twin (not recorded which). This chain links TRBV6-1 with TRBJ2-2; no DNA is available, so the TRBD1 call from TCRdb remains unchecked. CDR3 sequence reads: CASSRTGNTGELFF.